The clone carrying this T cell receptor (beta chain) was counted ten times or more. Looked up from germline, CDR1 is DFQATT and CDR2 is SNEGSKA (reference sequence). This CDR3 has 13 amino acids. Trimming cost V 3 bases and J 2 bases, with 10 bases left between them. Whoever was chosen for sequencing had shown CD8+CD57+ cell expansion by flow cytometry. Patients were untreated when blood was sampled. This entry is derived from a study of CD8+CD57+ T cells in acquired aplastic anemia. Profiles of TCR beta VDJ and CDR3 were generated from a genomic DNA template. TCRdb re-analysed the reads in MiXCR, keeping a single row per CDR3 protein. The table shows around 500,000 distinct CDR3 sequences, with approximately 33% occurring only once.

The chain couples TRBV20-1 to TRBJ1-2, with D unresolved. The clonotype was recovered from a human donor with aplastic anemia. The sample taken for sequencing was sorted CD4+, CD8+, or CD8+CD57+ T cells (not recorded which) from PBMCs. The CDR3 coding sequence is TGCAGTGCTAGTATGCCGCGAAACTATGGCTACACCTTC. It encodes CSASMPRNYGYTF.